This TCR beta chain originates from a study of T cell repertoires in cytomegalovirus infection. Study-level information: It can be stated that public TCR beta signatures indicated CMV infection as well as a matching HLA type.

This clonotype was detected once. Antigen: not known. The V gene's germline CDR1 is ENHRY and CDR2 SYGVKD. This CDR3 spans 15 amino acids. V shed 2 bases and J 4 bases; nucleotides not matched to a gene: 5. Study-wide results and caveats: Individuals carrying CMV plus the relevant HLA were identified by cumulative frequency of public TCR beta families. Clonotypes of TCR beta that were HLA-C-restricted and CMV-specific dominated the ex vivo response.

TCRdb re-analysed the reads in MiXCR, keeping a single row per CDR3 protein. Counted here are approximately 1,000,000 distinct CDR3 sequences, around 29% occurring once; the ten biggest clones make up over 12%. The J gene is TRBJ2-1, the V gene TRBV10-3; 7 bases fit TRBD2. Here the sequenced sample was cultured CD8+ T cells from PBMCs, taken from culture after CMV antigen stimulation. The sequence derives from a human donor in good health (CMV status not recorded). Some clones in this sample may be carry-over from other donors' samples. CDR3 in DNA: TGTGCCATCAGTGAGGAGCAGGGAGGGTACAATGAGCAGTTCTTC. The encoded protein is CAISEEQGGYNEQFF.